Listed below are T cell receptor beta chains from one sample, sequenced in a study of spatial heterogeneity in lung cancer. One entry per CDR3 protein, called by TCRdb with MiXCR from the 5' RACE reads. The sample has 50,000 to 65,000 distinct CDR3 sequences, 8% to 9% seen once. The source was PBMCs, collected at surgery. These receptors all come from a female donor with early-stage non-small cell lung cancer. Each CDR3 is given with its conserved first and last residue. The order of the fields is V gene, J gene, D gene, clone size, CDR3 protein, CDR3 DNA. A D gene is named only where the DNA matches it firmly. Clone size appears in some rows only: once, few, many, or a class for an expanded clone.

V gene: TRBV3-1
J gene: TRBJ2-7
D gene: -
clone size: many
CDR3 protein: CASSQDRGLSYEQYF
CDR3 DNA: TGTGCCAGCAGCCAAGATCGAGGTCTCTCCTACGAGCAGTACTTC

V gene: TRBV6-1
J gene: TRBJ2-2
D gene: -
clone size: few
CDR3 protein: CASRGQTNTGELFF
CDR3 DNA: TGTGCCAGCAGAGGACAGACGAACACCGGGGAGCTGTTTTTT

V gene: TRBV28
J gene: TRBJ1-5
D gene: -
clone size: few
CDR3 protein: CASSLNSNQPQHF
CDR3 DNA: TGTGCCAGCAGTTTAAATAGCAATCAGCCCCAGCATTTT

V gene: TRBV12-3/TRBV12-4
J gene: TRBJ2-5
D gene: TRBD2
clone size: -
CDR3 protein: CASSFGGFLGQGTQYF
CDR3 DNA: TGTGCCAGCAGTTTCGGGGGGTTTCTGGGCCAGGGGACCCAGTACTTC

V gene: TRBV7-9
J gene: TRBJ1-1
D gene: -
clone size: few
CDR3 protein: CASSLSGDTEAFF
CDR3 DNA: TGTGCCAGCAGCCTTTCGGGTGACACTGAAGCTTTCTTT

V gene: TRBV20-1
J gene: TRBJ2-3
D gene: TRBD2
clone size: once
CDR3 protein: CSVPTSGVTDTQYF
CDR3 DNA: TGCAGTGTTCCTACTAGCGGGGTCACAGATACGCAGTATTTT

V gene: TRBV20-1
J gene: TRBJ2-2
D gene: TRBD2
clone size: few
CDR3 protein: CSARPSGSWTGELFF
CDR3 DNA: TGCAGTGCTAGACCTAGCGGGAGTTGGACCGGGGAGCTGTTTTTT

V gene: TRBV5-1
J gene: TRBJ1-1
D gene: -
clone size: many
CDR3 protein: CASSSLGGNMNTEAFF
CDR3 DNA: TGCGCCAGCAGCTCTTTGGGGGGCAACATGAACACTGAAGCTTTCTTT

V gene: TRBV5-6
J gene: TRBJ1-2
D gene: TRBD1
clone size: -
CDR3 protein: CASSGTGSNYGYTF
CDR3 DNA: TGTGCCAGCAGCGGGACAGGGTCGAACTATGGCTACACCTTC

V gene: TRBV14
J gene: TRBJ2-7
D gene: -
clone size: few
CDR3 protein: CASSQVLGPWVVEQYF
CDR3 DNA: TGTGCCAGCAGCCAAGTGCTGGGGCCCTGGGTAGTCGAGCAGTACTTC

V gene: TRBV5-1
J gene: TRBJ1-1
D gene: -
clone size: -
CDR3 protein: CASSLESDPITEAFF
CDR3 DNA: TGCGCCAGCAGCTTGGAGTCGGATCCAATCACTGAAGCTTTCTTT